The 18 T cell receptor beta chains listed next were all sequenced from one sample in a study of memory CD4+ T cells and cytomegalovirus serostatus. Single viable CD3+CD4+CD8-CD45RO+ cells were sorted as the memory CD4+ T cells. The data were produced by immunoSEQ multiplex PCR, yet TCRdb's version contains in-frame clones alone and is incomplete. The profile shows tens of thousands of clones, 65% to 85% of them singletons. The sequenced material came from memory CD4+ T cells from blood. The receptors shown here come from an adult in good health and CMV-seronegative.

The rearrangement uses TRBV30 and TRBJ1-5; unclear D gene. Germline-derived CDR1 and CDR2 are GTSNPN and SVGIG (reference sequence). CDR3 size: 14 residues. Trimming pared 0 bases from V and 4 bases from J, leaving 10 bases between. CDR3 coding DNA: TGTGCCTGGAGTGTAGGATCACTGAATCAGCCCCAGCATTTT. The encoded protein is CAWSVGSLNQPQHF.

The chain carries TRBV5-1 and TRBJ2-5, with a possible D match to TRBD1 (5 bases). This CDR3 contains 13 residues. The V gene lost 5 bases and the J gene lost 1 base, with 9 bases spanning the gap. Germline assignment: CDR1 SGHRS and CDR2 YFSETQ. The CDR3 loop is CASRPDSQETQYF. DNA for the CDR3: TGCGCCAGCAGACCCGACAGCCAAGAGACCCAGTACTTC.

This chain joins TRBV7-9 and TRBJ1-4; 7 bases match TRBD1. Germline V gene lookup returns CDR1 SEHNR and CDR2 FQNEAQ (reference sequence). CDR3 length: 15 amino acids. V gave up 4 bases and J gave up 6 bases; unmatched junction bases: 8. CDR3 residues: CASSSGQGDDEKLFF. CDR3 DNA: TGTGCCAGCAGCTCCGGGCAGGGGGACGATGAAAAACTGTTTTTT.

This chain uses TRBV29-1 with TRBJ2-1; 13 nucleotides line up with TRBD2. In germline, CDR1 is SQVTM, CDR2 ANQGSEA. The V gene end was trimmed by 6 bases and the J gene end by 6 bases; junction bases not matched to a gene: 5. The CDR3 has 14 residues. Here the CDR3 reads CSVPGLAGSNEQFF. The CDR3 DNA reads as TGCAGCGTCCCGGGACTAGCGGGGTCCAATGAGCAGTTCTTC.

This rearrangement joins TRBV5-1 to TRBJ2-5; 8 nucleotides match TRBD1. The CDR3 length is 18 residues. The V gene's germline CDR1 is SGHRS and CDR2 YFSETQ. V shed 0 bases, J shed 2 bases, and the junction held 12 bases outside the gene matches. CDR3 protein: CASSLAGTGGLGQETQYF. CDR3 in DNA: TGCGCCAGCAGCTTGGCTGGGACAGGAGGTTTGGGGCAAGAGACCCAGTACTTC.

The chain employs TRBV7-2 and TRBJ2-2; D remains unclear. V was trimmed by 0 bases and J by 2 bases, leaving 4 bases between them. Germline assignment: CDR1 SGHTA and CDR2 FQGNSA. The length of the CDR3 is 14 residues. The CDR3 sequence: CASSLALNTGELFF. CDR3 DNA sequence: TGTGCCAGCAGCTTAGCGCTTAACACCGGGGAGCTGTTTTTT.

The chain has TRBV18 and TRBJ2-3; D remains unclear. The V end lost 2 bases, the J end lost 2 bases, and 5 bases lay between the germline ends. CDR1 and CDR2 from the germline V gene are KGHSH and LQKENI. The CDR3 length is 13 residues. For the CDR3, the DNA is TGTGCCAGCTCACCATCAGTCACAGATACGCAGTATTTT. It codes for CASSPSVTDTQYF.

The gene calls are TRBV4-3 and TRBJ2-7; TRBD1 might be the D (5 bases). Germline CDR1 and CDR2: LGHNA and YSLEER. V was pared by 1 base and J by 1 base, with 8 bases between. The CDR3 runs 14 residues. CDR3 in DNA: TGCGCCAGCAGCCAAGGGGGCAGTTCCTACGAGCAGTACTTC. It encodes CASSQGGSSYEQYF.

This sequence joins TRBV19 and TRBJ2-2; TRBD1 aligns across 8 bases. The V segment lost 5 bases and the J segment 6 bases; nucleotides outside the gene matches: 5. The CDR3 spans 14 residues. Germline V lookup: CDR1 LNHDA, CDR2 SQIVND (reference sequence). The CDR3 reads CASSFGQGSGELFF. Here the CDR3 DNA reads TGTGCCAGTAGTTTTGGACAGGGATCCGGGGAGCTGTTTTTT.

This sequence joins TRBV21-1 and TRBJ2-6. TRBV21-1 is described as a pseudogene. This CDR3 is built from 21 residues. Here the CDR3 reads CASKQAGSPGTTSSGANVLTF. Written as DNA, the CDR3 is TGTGCCAGCAAACAAGCCGGGTCCCCCGGGACGACAAGCTCTGGGGCCAACGTCCTGACTTTC.

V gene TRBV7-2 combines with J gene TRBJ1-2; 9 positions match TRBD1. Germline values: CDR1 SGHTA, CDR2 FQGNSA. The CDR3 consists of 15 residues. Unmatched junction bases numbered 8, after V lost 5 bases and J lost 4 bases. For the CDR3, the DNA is TGTGCCAGCAGCCAACCCGGGACAGGGACCTATGGCTACACCTTC. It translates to CASSQPGTGTYGYTF.

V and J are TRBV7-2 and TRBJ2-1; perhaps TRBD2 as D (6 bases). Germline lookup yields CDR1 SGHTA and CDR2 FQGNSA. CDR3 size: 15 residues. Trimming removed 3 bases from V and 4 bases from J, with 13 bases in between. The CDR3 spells CASSFDGTFYNEQFF. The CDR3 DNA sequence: TGTGCCAGCAGCTTCGATGGGACTTTTTACAATGAGCAGTTCTTC.

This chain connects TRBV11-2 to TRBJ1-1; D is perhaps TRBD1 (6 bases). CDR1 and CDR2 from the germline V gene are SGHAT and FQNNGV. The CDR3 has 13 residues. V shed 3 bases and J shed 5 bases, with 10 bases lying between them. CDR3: CASSLHRETEAFF. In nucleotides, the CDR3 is TGTGCCAGCAGCTTGCACAGGGAAACTGAAGCTTTCTTT.

CDR3 DNA sequence: TGTGCCATCAGAACTTCTTCCTACGAGCAGTACTTC. Translating it yields CAIRTSSYEQYF. V and J are TRBV10-3 and TRBJ2-7; D gene uncertain. Germline V CDR1 and CDR2: ENHRY, SYGVKD. The ends were cut back, 6 bases at V and 1 base at J, with 7 bases in the middle. CDR3 length: 12 residues.

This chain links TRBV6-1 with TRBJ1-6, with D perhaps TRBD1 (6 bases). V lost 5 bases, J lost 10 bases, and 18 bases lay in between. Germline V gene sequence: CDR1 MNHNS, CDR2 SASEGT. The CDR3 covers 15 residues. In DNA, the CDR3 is TGTGCCAGCAGTCTGGACAGTGCGGGAAAGTCACCCCTCCACTTT. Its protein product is CASSLDSAGKSPLHF.

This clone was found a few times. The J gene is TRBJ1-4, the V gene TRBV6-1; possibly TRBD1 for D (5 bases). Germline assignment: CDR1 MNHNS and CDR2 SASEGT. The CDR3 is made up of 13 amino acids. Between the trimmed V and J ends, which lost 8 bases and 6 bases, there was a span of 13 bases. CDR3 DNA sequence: TGTGCCAGCTCCGGTGGGGGGTATGAAAAACTGTTTTTT. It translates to CASSGGGYEKLFF.

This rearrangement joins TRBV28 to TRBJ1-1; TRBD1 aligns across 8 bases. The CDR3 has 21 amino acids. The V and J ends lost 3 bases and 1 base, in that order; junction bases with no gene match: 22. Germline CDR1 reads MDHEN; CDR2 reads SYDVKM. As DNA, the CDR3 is TGTGCCAGCAGTTTTTTTAGGTGGCAGGGGGCCAAGGTCCCCTCGAACACTGAAGCTTTCTTT. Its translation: CASSFFRWQGAKVPSNTEAFF.

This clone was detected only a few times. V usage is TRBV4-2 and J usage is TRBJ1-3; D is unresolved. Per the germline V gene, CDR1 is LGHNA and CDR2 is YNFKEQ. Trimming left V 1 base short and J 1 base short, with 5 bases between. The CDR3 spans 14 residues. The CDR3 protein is CASSQAGSGNTIYF. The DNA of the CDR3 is TGTGCCAGCAGCCAAGCGGGATCTGGAAACACCATATATTTT.